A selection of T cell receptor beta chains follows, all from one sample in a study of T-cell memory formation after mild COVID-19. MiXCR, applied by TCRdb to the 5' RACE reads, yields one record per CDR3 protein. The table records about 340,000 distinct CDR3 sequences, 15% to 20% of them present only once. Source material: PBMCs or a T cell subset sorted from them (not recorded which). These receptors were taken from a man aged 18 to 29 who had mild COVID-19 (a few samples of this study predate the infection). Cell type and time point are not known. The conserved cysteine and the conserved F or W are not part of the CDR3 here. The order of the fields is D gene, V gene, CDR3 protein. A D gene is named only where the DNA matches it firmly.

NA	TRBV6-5	ASRSSGGSPLH
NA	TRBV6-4	ASSDRRKSTGELF
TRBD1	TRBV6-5	ASSDTGAGTEAF
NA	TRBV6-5	ASSYRGGYGYT
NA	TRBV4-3	ASSQGPRPSFEQY
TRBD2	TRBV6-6	ASSPGVSGGFTDTQY
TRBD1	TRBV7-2	ASRTGTGSADTQY
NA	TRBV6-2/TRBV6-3	ASRNRSRFGGVTDTQY
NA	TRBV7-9	ASSLYSLYTYEQY
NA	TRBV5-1	ANDSSRGNTIY
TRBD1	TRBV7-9	ARTQGTGELF
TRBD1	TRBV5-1	ASSLSAGQGVHTIY
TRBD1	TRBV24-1	ATSDLPGQGEGNEQF
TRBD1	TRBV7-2	ASSLSRDSSDTQY
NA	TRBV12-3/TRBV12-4	ASRTTVMNTEAF
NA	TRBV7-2	ASSYGVGSGNTIY
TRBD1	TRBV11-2	ASSFTRDRWNTQY
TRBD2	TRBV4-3	ASSQDLPSGGGETQY
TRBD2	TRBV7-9	AIGSPGLAGVNEQF
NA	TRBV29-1	SVSGGRENPQH
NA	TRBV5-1	ASSLVEGGSDTQY
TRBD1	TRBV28	ASSLLGTGMADTQY
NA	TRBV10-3	AITSDRNQPQH
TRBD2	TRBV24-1	ATSDFGGGSTDTQY
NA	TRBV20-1	SARLRGAENSPLH
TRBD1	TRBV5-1	ASSFTGGEGYT
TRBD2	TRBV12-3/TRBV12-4	ASSLGAGLSYNEQF
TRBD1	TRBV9	ASSVEAGGVYGYT
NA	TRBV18	ASSPRQTNEKLF
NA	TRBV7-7	ASSSGGPNTGELF
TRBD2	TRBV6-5	ASSYSLTSGGLNTGELF
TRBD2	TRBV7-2	ASSPQGSGGRPQY
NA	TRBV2	ASNDIYEQY
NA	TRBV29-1	SVYRSYNEQF
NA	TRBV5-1	ASSLGAGLDTQY
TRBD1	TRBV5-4	ASSPSGGTGGTDTQY
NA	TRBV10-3	AISAPGWDTQY
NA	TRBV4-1	ASSQPRGDSDSSYNEQF
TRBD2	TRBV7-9	ASSLGASGYTDTQY
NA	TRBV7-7	ASSLMRGAYNEQF
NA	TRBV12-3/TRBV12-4	ASSFRDTQETQY
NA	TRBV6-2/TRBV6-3	ASSYGLVETQY
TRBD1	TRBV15	ATSSPYMDRAQDIQY
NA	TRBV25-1	ASRYWETGELF
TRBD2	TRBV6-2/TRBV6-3	ASERGGYNEQF
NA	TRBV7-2	ASSLFRGNYGYT
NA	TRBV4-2	ASSQVTGRGETQY
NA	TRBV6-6	ASNQRRRRGTALNSNQPQH
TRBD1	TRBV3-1	ASSHDRGHFGANVLT
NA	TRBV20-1	SAQGDSGNTIY
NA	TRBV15	ATSPNRGGRYASPY
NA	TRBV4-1	ASSPRSRVEETQY
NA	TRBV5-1	ASSLGTEFLYGYT
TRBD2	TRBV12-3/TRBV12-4	ASNPGLAGLDTQY
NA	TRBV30	AWKLDTEAF
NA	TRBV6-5	ASSYPRGEAF